These 3 T cell receptor beta chains share one sample of origin, sequenced in a study of OX40 agonist ivuxolimab in advanced cancers. Libraries were prepared by immunoSEQ multiplex PCR; TCRdb keeps only in-frame clonotypes and omits some of them. This repertoire shows about 26,000 clones, around four fifths found once; its top ten account for about 25%. Sequenced here: CD4+ or CD8+ T cells sorted from blood, sampled in a trial of the OX40 agonist ivuxolimab. These receptors were taken from an adult with an advanced solid tumor such as melanoma, head and neck, liver or kidney cancer.

The chain links TRBV11-3 to TRBJ2-3; 10 nucleotides align to TRBD1. CDR3 length equals 16 residues. The J segment lost 10 bases and the V segment lost 5 bases, leaving 15 bases of the junction unmatched. From germline, CDR1 is SGHNT and CDR2 YENEEA. DNA for the CDR3: TGTGCCAGCAGCCCCATTTGGGACAGGGGTAGTTGGGCGCAGTATTTT. Amino acids: CASSPIWDRGSWAQYF.

This chain connects TRBV7-2 to TRBJ2-3, with D possibly being TRBD2 (6 bases). CDR1 SGHTA and CDR2 FQGNSA come from the germline V gene. Deletions cut 5 bases from V and 8 bases from J, with 8 bases between. The CDR3 covers 11 residues. The CDR3 nucleotides are TGTGCCAGCAGCGTGGGGGGTACGCAGTATTTT. As protein: CASSVGGTQYF.

This rearrangement joins TRBV11-2 to TRBJ2-7, with 10 nucleotides matching TRBD1. V lost 5 bases, J lost 3 bases, and 4 bases stayed unmatched. This CDR3 region has 14 residues. Germline lookup yields CDR1 SGHAT and CDR2 FQNNGV. This CDR3 is CASSLGQGYYEQYF. The CDR3 DNA sequence: TGTGCCAGCAGCCTGGGACAGGGGTACTACGAGCAGTACTTC.